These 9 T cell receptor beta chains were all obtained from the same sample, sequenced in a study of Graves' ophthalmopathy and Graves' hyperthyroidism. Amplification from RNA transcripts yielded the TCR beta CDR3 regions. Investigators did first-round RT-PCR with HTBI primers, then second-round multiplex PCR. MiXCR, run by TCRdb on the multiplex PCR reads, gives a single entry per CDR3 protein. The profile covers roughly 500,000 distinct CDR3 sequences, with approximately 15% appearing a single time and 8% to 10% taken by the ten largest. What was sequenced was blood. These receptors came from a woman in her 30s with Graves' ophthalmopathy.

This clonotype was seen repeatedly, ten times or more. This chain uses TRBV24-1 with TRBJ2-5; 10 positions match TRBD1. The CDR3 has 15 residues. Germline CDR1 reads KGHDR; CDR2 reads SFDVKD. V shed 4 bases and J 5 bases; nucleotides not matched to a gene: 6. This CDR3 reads CATSDRTGGSETQYF. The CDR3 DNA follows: TGTGCCACCAGTGACCGGACAGGGGGATCGGAGACCCAGTACTTC.

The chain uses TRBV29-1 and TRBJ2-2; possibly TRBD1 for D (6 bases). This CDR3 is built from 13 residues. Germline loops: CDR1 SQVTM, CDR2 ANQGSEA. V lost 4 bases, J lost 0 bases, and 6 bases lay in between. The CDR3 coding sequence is TGCAGCGTTGGGACAGCGAACACCGGGGAGCTGTTTTTT. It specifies CSVGTANTGELFF.

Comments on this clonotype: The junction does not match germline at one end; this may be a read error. The CDR3 nucleotides read TGTTCCAGCAGGACAGGGACCGGGGAGCTGTTTTTT. Encoded protein: CSSRTGTGELFF. The chain is built from TRBV28 and TRBJ2-2; 8 bases fit TRBD1. The CDR3 sequence is 12 residues long. The germline gives CDR1 MDHEN, CDR2 SYDVKM.

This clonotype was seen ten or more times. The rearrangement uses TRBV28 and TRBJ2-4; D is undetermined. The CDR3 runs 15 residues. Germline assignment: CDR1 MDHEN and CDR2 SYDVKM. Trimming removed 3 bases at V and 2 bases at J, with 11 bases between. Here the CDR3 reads CASSFLQLTKNIQYF. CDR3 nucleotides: TGTGCCAGCAGTTTTCTGCAGTTGACCAAAAACATTCAGTACTTC.

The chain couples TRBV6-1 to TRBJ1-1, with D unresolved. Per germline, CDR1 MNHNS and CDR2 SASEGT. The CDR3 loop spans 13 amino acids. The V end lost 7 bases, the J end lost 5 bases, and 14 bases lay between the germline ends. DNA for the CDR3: TGTGCCAGCAAACAAGTGATCCGGACTGAAGCTTTCTTT. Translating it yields CASKQVIRTEAFF.

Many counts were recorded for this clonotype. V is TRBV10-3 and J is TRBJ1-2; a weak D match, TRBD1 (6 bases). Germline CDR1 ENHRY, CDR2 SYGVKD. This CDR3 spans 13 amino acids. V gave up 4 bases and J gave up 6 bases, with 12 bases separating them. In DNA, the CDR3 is TGTGCCATCAGTGTAGGACAGCACGATGGCTACACCTTC. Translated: CAISVGQHDGYTF.

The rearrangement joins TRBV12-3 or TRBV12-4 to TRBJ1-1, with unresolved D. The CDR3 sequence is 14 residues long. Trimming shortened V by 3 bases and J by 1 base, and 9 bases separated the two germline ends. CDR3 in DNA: TGTGCCAGCAGTTTTATTTCGGGGAACACTGAAGCTTTCTTT. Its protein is CASSFISGNTEAFF.

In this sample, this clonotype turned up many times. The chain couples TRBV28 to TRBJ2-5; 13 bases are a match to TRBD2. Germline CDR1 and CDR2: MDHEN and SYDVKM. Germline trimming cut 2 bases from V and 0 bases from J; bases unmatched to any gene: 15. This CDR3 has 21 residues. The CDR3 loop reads CASSLPPPTPGLAGYQETQYF. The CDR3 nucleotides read TGTGCCAGCAGTTTACCCCCGCCTACCCCGGGACTAGCGGGGTACCAAGAGACCCAGTACTTC.

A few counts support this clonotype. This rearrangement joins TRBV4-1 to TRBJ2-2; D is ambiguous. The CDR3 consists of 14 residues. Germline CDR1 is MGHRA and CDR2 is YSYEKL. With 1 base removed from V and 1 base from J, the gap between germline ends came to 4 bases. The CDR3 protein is CASSQGRNTGELFF. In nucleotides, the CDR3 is TGCGCCAGCAGCCAAGGGAGGAACACCGGGGAGCTGTTTTTT.